One sample yielded the 5 T cell receptor beta chains listed below, sequenced in a study of blood T cell repertoires in COVID-19. Clones were read by immunoSEQ multiplex PCR, and TCRdb kept only the in-frame ones, dropping some. The table includes around 360,000 clones, roughly 90% detected once. Sequencing was performed on PBMCs or T cells enriched from blood (not recorded which). The receptors shown here come from a woman aged 30 to 39 who had recovered from COVID-19.

The CDR3 loop is CASSLRPGLAAQETQYF. The CDR3 region has the DNA TGTGCCAGCAGCCTTCGTCCGGGACTAGCGGCGCAAGAGACCCAGTACTTC. The chain combines TRBV3-1 (or the pseudogene TRBV3-2) with TRBJ2-5; 11 bases map to TRBD2. With V trimmed by 4 bases and J by 2 bases, 9 bases remained unmatched. Germline values: CDR1 LGHDT, CDR2 YNNKEL (reference sequence). The CDR3 covers 17 residues.

The chain joins TRBV18 to TRBJ2-1, with D tentatively TRBD2 (7 bases). This CDR3 is 16 amino acids long. The germline CDR1 and CDR2 sequences are KGHSH and LQKENI. V was pared by 4 bases and J by 7 bases, with 20 bases between. CDR3 bases: TGTGCCAGCTCACTACGCCGGGGGGCAATGGAGAATGAGCAGTTCTTC. This codes for CASSLRRGAMENEQFF.

DNA of the CDR3: TGTGCCAGCAGTCGGGACGGACAGTATCAGCCCCAGCATTTT. It yields the protein CASSRDGQYQPQHF. The chain employs TRBV2 and TRBJ1-5; possible D gene TRBD1, 6 bases. Germline assignment: CDR1 SNHLY and CDR2 FYNNEI. Trimming stripped 5 bases from V and 5 bases from J, with 13 bases between. CDR3 length: 14 amino acids.

The V and J genes are TRBV27 and TRBJ2-3; tentative D call: TRBD1 (5 bases). The CDR3 loop spans 17 amino acids. The germline gives CDR1 MNHEY, CDR2 SMNVEV (reference sequence). V lost 7 bases and J 7 bases, leaving 27 bases between the germline ends. The CDR3 protein is CASTPGGEGVLRNTQYF. CDR3 nucleotide sequence: TGTGCCAGCACCCCGGGTGGGGAAGGGGTGCTCCGGAATACGCAGTATTTT.

The chain employs TRBV2 and TRBJ2-3, with TRBD1 identical over 7 bases. The CDR3 is 15 residues long. After removal of 4 bases from V and 2 bases from J, the junction contained 6 bases not matched to a gene. Germline V gene lookup returns CDR1 SNHLY and CDR2 FYNNEI. This CDR3 reads CASSAGQPPTDTQYF. CDR3 sequence (DNA): TGTGCCAGCAGTGCGGGACAGCCACCCACAGATACGCAGTATTTT.